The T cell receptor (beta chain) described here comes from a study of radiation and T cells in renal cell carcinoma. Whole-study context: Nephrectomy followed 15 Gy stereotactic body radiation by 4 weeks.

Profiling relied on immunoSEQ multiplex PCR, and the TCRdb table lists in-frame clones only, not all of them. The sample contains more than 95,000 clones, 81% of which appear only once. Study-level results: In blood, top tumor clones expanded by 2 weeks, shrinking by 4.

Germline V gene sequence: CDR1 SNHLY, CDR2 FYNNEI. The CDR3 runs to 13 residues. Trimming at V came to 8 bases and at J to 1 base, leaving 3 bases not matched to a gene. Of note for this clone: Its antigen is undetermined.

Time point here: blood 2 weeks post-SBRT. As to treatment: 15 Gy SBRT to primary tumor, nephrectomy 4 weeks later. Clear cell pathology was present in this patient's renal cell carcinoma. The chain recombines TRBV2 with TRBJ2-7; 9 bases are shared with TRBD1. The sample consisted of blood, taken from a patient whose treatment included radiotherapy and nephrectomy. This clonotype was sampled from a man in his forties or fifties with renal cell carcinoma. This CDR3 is CASLGQGSYEQYF. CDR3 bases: TGTGCCAGCCTAGGACAGGGGTCCTACGAGCAGTACTTC.